The present entry profiles one TCR beta chain with its context. This record belongs to a study of shared clonotypes between healthy human individuals. Trimming at V came to 1 base and at J to 6 bases, leaving 2 bases not matched to a gene. The CDR3 is made up of 13 amino acids. Germline CDR1 SEHNR, CDR2 FQNEAQ (reference sequence). Sequenced by immunoSEQ multiplex PCR; TCRdb stores in-frame clones only, minus some. The sample lists about 1.4 million clones; more than 95% were seen once. Sequencing was carried out using naive CD4+ T cells sorted from blood. As to subset: CD45RA+ positively selected. This sequence was found in a man aged 25-45 years in good health. The chain is built from TRBV7-9 and TRBJ2-7; 8 bases are a match to TRBD1. The CDR3 protein is CASSLGTGIEQYF. The CDR3 DNA follows: TGTGCCAGCAGCTTAGGGACAGGGATCGAGCAGTACTTC.